Listed here is a single TCR beta chain. The target antigen is unknown. The time point here: week 11, during vaccination. Each vaccine dose was 300 ug of mutant IDH1 20-mer peptide, with topical imiquimod. V dropped 0 bases and J dropped 7 bases, with 10 bases sitting between them. Germline CDR1 reads MNHEY; CDR2 reads SVGAGI. This CDR3 has 15 amino acids. Using immunoSEQ multiplex PCR, the repertoire was profiled, and TCRdb retains in-frame clones only, with some absent. Found here are over 60,000 clones, around 91% of them singletons; the top ten hold 1.5% to 2.5%. The record originates from a study of a mutant IDH1 vaccine in newly diagnosed glioma. Findings of the study overall: Evidence of vaccine-induced immune responses was documented in 85% to 95% of patients. Pseudoprogression seemingly bore no relation to changes in top peripheral T cell clonotypes.

The sample was PBMCs, taken from a glioma patient whose treatment included an IDH1 peptide vaccine. This receptor was identified in a man aged 40-49 years with glioma. The chain has TRBV6-5 and TRBJ1-6; D not resolved. The CDR3 nucleotides are TGTGCCAGCAGTTACTCGGCTGGGTTCAATTCACCCCTCCACTTT. Encoded protein: CASSYSAGFNSPLHF.